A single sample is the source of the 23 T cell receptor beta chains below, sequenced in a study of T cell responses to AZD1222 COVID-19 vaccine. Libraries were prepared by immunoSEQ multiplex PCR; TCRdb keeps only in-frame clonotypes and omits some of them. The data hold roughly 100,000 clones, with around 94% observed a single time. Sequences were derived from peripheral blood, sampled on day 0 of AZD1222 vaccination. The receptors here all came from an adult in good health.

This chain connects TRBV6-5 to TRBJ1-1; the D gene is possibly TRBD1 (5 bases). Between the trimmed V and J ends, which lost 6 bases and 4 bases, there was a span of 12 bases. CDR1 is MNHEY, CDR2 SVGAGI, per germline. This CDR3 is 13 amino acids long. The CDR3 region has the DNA TGTGCCAGCAGACAACCAGGGTTCACTGAAGCTTTCTTT. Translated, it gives CASRQPGFTEAFF.

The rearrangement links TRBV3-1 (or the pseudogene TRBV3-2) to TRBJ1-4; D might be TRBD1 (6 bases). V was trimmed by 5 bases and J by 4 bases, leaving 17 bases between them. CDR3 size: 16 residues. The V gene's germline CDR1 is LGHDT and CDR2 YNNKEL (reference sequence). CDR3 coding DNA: TGTGCCAGCAGCGCCCTCCGTGCAGGGGATAATGAAAAACTGTTTTTT. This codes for CASSALRAGDNEKLFF.

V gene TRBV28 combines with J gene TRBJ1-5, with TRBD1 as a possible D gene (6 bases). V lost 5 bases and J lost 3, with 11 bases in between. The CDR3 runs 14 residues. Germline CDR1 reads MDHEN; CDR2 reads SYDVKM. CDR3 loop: CASSQTGSNQPQHF. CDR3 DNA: TGTGCCAGCAGTCAAACAGGGTCCAATCAGCCCCAGCATTTT.

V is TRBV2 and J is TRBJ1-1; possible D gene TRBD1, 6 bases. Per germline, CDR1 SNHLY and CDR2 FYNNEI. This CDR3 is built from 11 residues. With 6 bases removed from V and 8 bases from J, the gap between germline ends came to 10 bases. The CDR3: CASRADSEAFF. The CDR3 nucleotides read TGTGCCAGCAGAGCGGACAGCGAAGCTTTCTTT.

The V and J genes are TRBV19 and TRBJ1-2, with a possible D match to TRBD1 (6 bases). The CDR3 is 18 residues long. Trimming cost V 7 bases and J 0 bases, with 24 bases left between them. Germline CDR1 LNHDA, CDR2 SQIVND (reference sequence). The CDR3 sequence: CASTTTIAGQLTNYGYTF. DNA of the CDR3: TGTGCCAGTACCACTACAATTGCCGGACAGCTAACTAACTATGGCTACACCTTC.

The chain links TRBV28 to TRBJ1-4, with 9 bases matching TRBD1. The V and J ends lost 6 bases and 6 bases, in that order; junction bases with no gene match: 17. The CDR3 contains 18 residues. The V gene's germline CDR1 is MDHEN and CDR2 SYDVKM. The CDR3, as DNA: TGTGCCAGCAGCAATTACGGGACAGGGCGTAGGGGGCATGAAAAACTGTTTTTT. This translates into CASSNYGTGRRGHEKLFF.

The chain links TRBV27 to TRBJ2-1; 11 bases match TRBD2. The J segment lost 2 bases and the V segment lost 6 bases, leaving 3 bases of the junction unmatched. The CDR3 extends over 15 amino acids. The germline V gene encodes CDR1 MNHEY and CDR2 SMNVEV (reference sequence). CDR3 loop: CASSGTSGAYNEQFF. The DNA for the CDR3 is TGTGCCAGCAGCGGGACTAGCGGAGCCTACAATGAGCAGTTCTTC.

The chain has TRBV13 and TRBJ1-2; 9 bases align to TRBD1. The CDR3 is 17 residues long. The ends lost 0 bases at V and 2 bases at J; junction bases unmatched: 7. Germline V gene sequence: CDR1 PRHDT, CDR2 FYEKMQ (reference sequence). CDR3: CASSLGSGDRDNYGYTF. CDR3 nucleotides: TGTGCCAGCAGCTTAGGAAGTGGGGACAGGGACAACTATGGCTACACCTTC. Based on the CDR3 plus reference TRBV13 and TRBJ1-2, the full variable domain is AAGVIQSPRHLIKEKRETATLKCYPIPRHDTVYWYQQGPGQDPQFLISFYEKMQSDKGSIPDRFSAQQFSDYHSELNMSSLELGDSALYFCASSLGSGDRDNYGYTFGSGTRLTVV.

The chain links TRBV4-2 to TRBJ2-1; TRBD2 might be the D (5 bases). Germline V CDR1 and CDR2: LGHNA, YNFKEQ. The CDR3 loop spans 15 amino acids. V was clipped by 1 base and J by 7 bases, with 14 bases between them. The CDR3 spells CASSQGDRGWNEQFF. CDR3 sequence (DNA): TGTGCCAGCAGCCAAGGGGATCGGGGTTGGAATGAGCAGTTCTTC.

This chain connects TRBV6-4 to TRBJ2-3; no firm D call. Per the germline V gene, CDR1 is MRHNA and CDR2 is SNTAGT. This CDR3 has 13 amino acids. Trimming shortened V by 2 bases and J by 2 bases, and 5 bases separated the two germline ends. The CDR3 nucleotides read TGTGCCAGCAGTGACAAAAACACAGATACGCAGTATTTT. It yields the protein CASSDKNTDTQYF.

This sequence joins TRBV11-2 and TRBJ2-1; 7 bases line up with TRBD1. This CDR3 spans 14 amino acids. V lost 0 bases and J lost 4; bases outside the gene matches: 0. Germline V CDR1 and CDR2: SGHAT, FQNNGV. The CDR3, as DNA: TGTGCCAGCAGCTTAGAACAGGGGTACAATGAGCAGTTCTTC. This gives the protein CASSLEQGYNEQFF.

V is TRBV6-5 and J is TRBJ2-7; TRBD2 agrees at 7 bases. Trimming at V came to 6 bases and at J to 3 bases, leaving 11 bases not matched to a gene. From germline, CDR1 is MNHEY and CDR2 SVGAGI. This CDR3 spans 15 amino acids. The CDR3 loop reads CASRSATSVLYEQYF. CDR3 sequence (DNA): TGTGCCAGCAGGTCCGCTACTAGCGTCCTCTACGAGCAGTACTTC.

CDR3 sequence reads: CASRPALGVQETQYF. DNA of the CDR3: TGCGCCAGCAGACCGGCCCTCGGGGTCCAAGAGACCCAGTACTTC. This chain joins TRBV5-1 and TRBJ2-5, with TRBD2 as a possible D gene (5 bases). The ends were cut back, 5 bases at V and 1 base at J, with 15 bases in the middle. The length of the CDR3 is 15 residues. Germline CDR1 SGHRS, CDR2 YFSETQ.

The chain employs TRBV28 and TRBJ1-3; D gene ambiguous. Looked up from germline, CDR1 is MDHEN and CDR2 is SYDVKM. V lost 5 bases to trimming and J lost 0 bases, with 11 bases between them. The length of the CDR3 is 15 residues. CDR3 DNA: TGTGCCAGCAGTCCACCCCAAGGCTCTGGAAACACCATATATTTT. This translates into CASSPPQGSGNTIYF.

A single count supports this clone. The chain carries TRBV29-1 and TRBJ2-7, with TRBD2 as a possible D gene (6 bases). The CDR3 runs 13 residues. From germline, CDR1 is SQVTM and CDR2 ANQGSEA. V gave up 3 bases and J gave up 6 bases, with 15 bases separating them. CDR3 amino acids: CSVEATRTGEQYF. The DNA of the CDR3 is TGCAGCGTTGAGGCGACTAGAACAGGCGAGCAGTACTTC.

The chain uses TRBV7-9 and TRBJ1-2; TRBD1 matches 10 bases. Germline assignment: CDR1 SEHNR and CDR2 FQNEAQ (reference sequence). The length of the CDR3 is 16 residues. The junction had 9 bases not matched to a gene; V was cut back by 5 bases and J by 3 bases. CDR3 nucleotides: TGTGCCAGCAGCGAAAGGACAGGGGGTATAGACTATGGCTACACCTTC. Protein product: CASSERTGGIDYGYTF.

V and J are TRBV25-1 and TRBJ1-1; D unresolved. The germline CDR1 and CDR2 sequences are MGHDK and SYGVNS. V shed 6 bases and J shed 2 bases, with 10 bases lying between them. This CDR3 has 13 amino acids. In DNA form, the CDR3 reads TGTGCCAGCAGGGACGGGATAAACACTGAAGCTTTCTTT. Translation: CASRDGINTEAFF.

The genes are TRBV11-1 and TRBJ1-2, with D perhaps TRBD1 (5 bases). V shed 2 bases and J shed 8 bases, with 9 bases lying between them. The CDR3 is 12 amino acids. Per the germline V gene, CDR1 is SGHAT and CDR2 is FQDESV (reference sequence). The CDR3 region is CASSLTGPGYTF. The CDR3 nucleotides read TGTGCCAGCAGCTTAACAGGACCAGGCTACACCTTC.

Here the CDR3 reads CASSSASSGKNIQYF. The CDR3 nucleotides read TGTGCCAGCAGCAGTGCAAGTTCCGGCAAAAACATTCAGTACTTC. The V gene is TRBV3-1 (or the pseudogene TRBV3-2), the J gene TRBJ2-4; D not certain. Germline V gene sequence: CDR1 LGHDT, CDR2 YNNKEL (reference sequence). Trimming shortened V by 5 bases and J by 3 bases, and 14 bases separated the two germline ends. The CDR3 runs 15 residues.

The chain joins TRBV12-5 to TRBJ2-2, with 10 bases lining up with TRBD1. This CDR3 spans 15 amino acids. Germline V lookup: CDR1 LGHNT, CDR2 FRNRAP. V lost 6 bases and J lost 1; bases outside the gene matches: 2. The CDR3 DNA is TGTGCTAGTGGAAGGACAGGGGGGAACACCGGGGAGCTGTTTTTT. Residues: CASGRTGGNTGELFF. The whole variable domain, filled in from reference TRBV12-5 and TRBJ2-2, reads DARVTQTPRHKVTEMGQEVTMRCQPILGHNTVFWYRQTMMQGLELLAYFRNRAPLDDSGMPKDRFSAEMPDATLATLKIQPSEPRDSAVYFCASGRTGGNTGELFFGEGSRLTVL.

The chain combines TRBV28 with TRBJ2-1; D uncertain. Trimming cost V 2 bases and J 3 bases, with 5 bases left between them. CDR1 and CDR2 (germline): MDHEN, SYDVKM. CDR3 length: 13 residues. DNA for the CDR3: TGTGCCAGCAGTTTAGCTAACTACAATGAGCAGTTCTTC. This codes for CASSLANYNEQFF.

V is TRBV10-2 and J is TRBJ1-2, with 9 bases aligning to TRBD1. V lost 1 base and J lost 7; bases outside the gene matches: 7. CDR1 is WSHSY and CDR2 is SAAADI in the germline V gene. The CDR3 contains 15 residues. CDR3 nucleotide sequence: TGCGCCAGCAGTGAGTTCGTAGGACAGGGGTCTGGCTACACCTTC. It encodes CASSEFVGQGSGYTF.

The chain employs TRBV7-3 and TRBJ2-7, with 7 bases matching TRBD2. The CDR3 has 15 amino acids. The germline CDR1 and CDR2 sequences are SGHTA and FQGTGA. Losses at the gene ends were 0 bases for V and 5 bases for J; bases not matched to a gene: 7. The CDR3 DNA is TGTGCCAGCAGCTTAACGGGCGGGAGCGTGAACGAGCAGTACTTC. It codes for CASSLTGGSVNEQYF. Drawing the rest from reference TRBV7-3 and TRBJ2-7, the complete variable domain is GAGVSQTPSNKVTEKGKYVELRCDPISGHTALYWYRQSLGQGPEFLIYFQGTGAADDSGLPNDRFFAVRPEGSVSTLKIQRTERGDSAVYLCASSLTGGSVNEQYFGPGTRLTVT.